The 20 T cell receptor beta chains presented below share a single source sample, sequenced in a study of blood T cell repertoires in COVID-19. Clones were read by immunoSEQ multiplex PCR, and TCRdb kept only the in-frame ones, dropping some. The sample lists under 300,000 clones, 86% occurring once. The sample was peripheral blood. The receptors shown here come from a woman aged 30 to 39 with COVID-19, enrolled during active disease.

The chain links TRBV10-1 to TRBJ2-7; 8 bases map to TRBD1. CDR1 and CDR2 (germline): WNHNN, SYGVQD (reference sequence). With 5 bases clipped from V and 2 bases from J, the junction kept 29 bases outside the gene matches. The CDR3 totals 22 residues. The CDR3 loop reads CASSTLIIDPGQEASNAYEQYF. The CDR3 nucleotides read TGCGCCAGCAGTACACTCATAATTGACCCGGGACAGGAGGCCTCGAACGCCTACGAGCAGTACTTC.

The chain uses TRBV7-6 and TRBJ2-7; D might be TRBD1 (6 bases). Looked up from germline, CDR1 is SGHVS and CDR2 is FNYEAQ. The CDR3 has 13 amino acids. The V end was cut by 5 bases, the J end by 2 bases, with 10 bases between. Here the CDR3 DNA reads TGTGCCAGCAGCCACCAGGGGACCTACGAGCAGTACTTC. This translates into CASSHQGTYEQYF.

V gene TRBV10-1 combines with J gene TRBJ2-7; 10 nucleotides match TRBD1. Germline CDR1 reads WNHNN; CDR2 reads SYGVQD (reference sequence). V shed 2 bases and J 5 bases; nucleotides not matched to a gene: 6. CDR3 length: 15 amino acids. CDR3 nucleotides: TGCGCCAGCAGTGAGGCCGGGACAGGGGCCCACGAGCAGTACTTC. It encodes CASSEAGTGAHEQYF.

The rearrangement joins TRBV7-9 to TRBJ2-7, with D perhaps matching TRBD1 (6 bases). The germline V gene encodes CDR1 SEHNR and CDR2 FQNEAQ (reference sequence). This CDR3 has 17 residues. Trimming cost V 0 bases and J 1 base, with 16 bases left between them. Here the CDR3 reads CASSLALTGTGSYEQYF. The CDR3 DNA is TGTGCCAGCAGCTTAGCCCTGACAGGTACGGGGTCCTACGAGCAGTACTTC. Variable domain in full (rest from reference TRBV7-9 and TRBJ2-7): DTGVSQNPRHKITKRGQNVTFRCDPISEHNRLYWYRQTLGQGPEFLTYFQNEAQLEKSRLLSDRFSAERPKGSFSTLEIQRTEQGDSAMYLCASSLALTGTGSYEQYFGPGTRLTVT.

This chain joins TRBV6-6 and TRBJ2-1; 11 bases match TRBD1. CDR1 is MNHNY, CDR2 SVGAGI, per germline (reference sequence). V lost 6 bases, J lost 7 bases, and 8 bases stayed unmatched. The CDR3 is 15 amino acids. The CDR3 spells CASSARGTGGNEQFF. The DNA for the CDR3 is TGTGCCAGCAGCGCAAGGGGGACAGGGGGGAATGAGCAGTTCTTC.

The V gene is TRBV3-1 (or the pseudogene TRBV3-2), the J gene TRBJ1-6, with a weak D call TRBD1 (5 bases). Trimming shortened V by 0 bases and J by 13 bases, and 16 bases separated the two germline ends. This CDR3 has 15 amino acids. Germline V gene data show CDR1 as LGHDT and CDR2 as YNNKEL (reference sequence). The chain's CDR3 is CASSQEAGYFSPLHF. CDR3 nucleotides: TGTGCCAGCAGCCAAGAAGCAGGGTACTTCTCGCCCCTCCACTTT.

The chain carries TRBV19 and TRBJ1-1, with TRBD1 identical over 10 bases. CDR3 size: 15 residues. J gave up 5 bases and V 5 bases, and 8 bases lay outside the gene matches. Germline values: CDR1 LNHDA, CDR2 SQIVND (reference sequence). Here the CDR3 DNA reads TGTGCCAGTAGTTGGGGGACAGGGGTTACGACTGAAGCTTTCTTT. It encodes CASSWGTGVTTEAFF.

This clone was recorded only once. The chain recombines TRBV7-8 with TRBJ2-7; D uncertain. Germline loops: CDR1 SGHVS, CDR2 FQNEAQ. This CDR3 comprises 14 residues. V was shortened by 3 bases and J by 0 bases, with 9 bases between the two germline ends. The CDR3 DNA reads as TGTGCCAGCAGCTTGCCAGTCGCCTCCTACGAGCAGTACTTC. Translation: CASSLPVASYEQYF.

The chain uses TRBV5-6 and TRBJ1-2; D gene unclear. Germline lookup yields CDR1 SGHDT and CDR2 YYEEEE. The CDR3 has 15 amino acids. With 2 bases removed from V and 1 base from J, the gap between germline ends came to 12 bases. The CDR3: CASSFEVPSNYGYTF. CDR3 nucleotides: TGTGCCAGCAGCTTCGAGGTCCCCAGTAACTATGGCTACACCTTC.

The chain recombines TRBV5-4 with TRBJ1-1; D unclear. CDR1 SGHNT and CDR2 YYREEE come from the germline V gene (reference sequence). Trimming took 5 bases from V and 4 from J, leaving 12 bases between them. This CDR3 spans 13 amino acids. This chain's CDR3 is CASSTGGSTEAFF. The CDR3 DNA is TGTGCCAGCAGTACTGGAGGTTCCACTGAAGCTTTCTTT. Combining the CDR3 with reference TRBV5-4 and TRBJ1-1 gives the whole variable domain ETGVTQSPTHLIKTRGQQVTLRCSSQSGHNTVSWYQQALGQGPQFIFQYYREEENGRGNFPPRFSGLQFPNYSSELNVNALELDDSALYLCASSTGGSTEAFFGQGTRLTVV.

This sequence joins TRBV19 and TRBJ2-3; TRBD1 is a possible D gene (6 bases). V dropped 8 bases and J dropped 5 bases, with 14 bases sitting between them. The CDR3 consists of 13 residues. Germline values: CDR1 LNHDA, CDR2 SQIVND (reference sequence). The CDR3 sequence is CASGVQGIDTQYF. DNA for the CDR3: TGTGCCAGTGGAGTGCAGGGGATAGATACGCAGTATTTT.

The chain combines TRBV18 with TRBJ2-7, with a weak D call TRBD2 (7 bases). With 3 bases removed from V and 2 bases from J, the gap between germline ends came to 11 bases. Germline V lookup: CDR1 KGHSH, CDR2 LQKENI. The CDR3 loop spans 14 amino acids. CDR3 in DNA: TGTGCCAGCTCACCGGGCGGGGGCCCCTACGAGCAGTACTTC. Its translation: CASSPGGGPYEQYF.

The chain joins TRBV4-2 to TRBJ2-3; possibly TRBD2 for D (7 bases). Germline V gene lookup returns CDR1 LGHNA and CDR2 YNFKEQ. The CDR3 length is 15 residues. Trimming cost V 5 bases and J 2 bases, with 14 bases left between them. The CDR3 DNA follows: TGTGCCAGCAGCTCGAGGGGGGGGGCCACAGATACGCAGTATTTT. Amino acid sequence: CASSSRGGATDTQYF.

CDR3 residues: CASSHYPSGETDTQYF. CDR3 nucleotides: TGCGCCAGCAGCCACTATCCTAGCGGGGAGACAGATACGCAGTATTTT. The chain combines TRBV4-1 with TRBJ2-3; 9 nucleotides agree with TRBD2. J was trimmed by 3 bases and V by 3 bases; bases with no gene match: 7. This CDR3 region has 16 residues. CDR1 is MGHRA, CDR2 YSYEKL, per germline.

The rearrangement uses TRBV7-8 and TRBJ1-1; D may be TRBD1 (5 bases). V gave up 4 bases and J gave up 0 bases, with 9 bases separating them. Germline-derived CDR1 and CDR2 are SGHVS and FQNEAQ. This CDR3 is built from 14 residues. CDR3 in DNA: TGTGCCAGCAGCTCACAGGTCATGAACACTGAAGCTTTCTTT. It specifies CASSSQVMNTEAFF.

The chain is built from TRBV7-9 and TRBJ1-1; possibly TRBD1 for D (5 bases). CDR1 and CDR2 (germline): SEHNR, FQNEAQ (reference sequence). V lost 2 bases to trimming and J lost 4 bases, with 8 bases between them. There are 13 residues in the CDR3. The CDR3: CASSLNQGTEAFF. The CDR3 DNA reads TGTGCCAGCAGCTTAAACCAGGGCACTGAAGCTTTCTTT.

The chain carries TRBV13 and TRBJ1-2; D might be TRBD1 (6 bases). Trimming left V 3 bases short and J 4 bases short, with 12 bases between. CDR1 is PRHDT and CDR2 is FYEKMQ in the germline V gene (reference sequence). The CDR3 has 14 amino acids. Here the CDR3 reads CASSLGALFYGYTF. The CDR3 DNA reads TGTGCCAGCAGCTTGGGGGCCCTCTTCTATGGCTACACCTTC.

This clone has a handful of counts. The V and J genes are TRBV19 and TRBJ1-5, with no clear D. CDR1 and CDR2 (germline): LNHDA, SQIVND (reference sequence). V was shortened by 5 bases and J by 13 bases, with 9 bases between the two germline ends. The CDR3 consists of 10 residues. In nucleotides, the CDR3 is TGTGCCAGTAGTTCCGGAGAGCAGCATTTT. It translates to CASSSGEQHF.

This chain connects TRBV15 to TRBJ2-2; D might be TRBD1 (6 bases). V lost 0 bases and J lost 11, with 10 bases in between. The CDR3 runs to 13 residues. Germline values: CDR1 LNHNV, CDR2 YYDKDF (reference sequence). The chain's CDR3 is CATSRDGGKELFF. CDR3 coding DNA: TGTGCCACCAGCAGAGATGGGGGCAAAGAGCTGTTTTTT.

This chain connects TRBV4-1 to TRBJ2-1; 9 bases align to TRBD2. Germline assignment: CDR1 MGHRA and CDR2 YSYEKL. V shed 4 bases, J shed 0 bases, and the junction held 4 bases outside the gene matches. The CDR3 is 16 residues long. The DNA of the CDR3 is TGCGCCAGCAGCCGGCTAGCGGGGAACTCCTACAATGAGCAGTTCTTC. Protein product: CASSRLAGNSYNEQFF.